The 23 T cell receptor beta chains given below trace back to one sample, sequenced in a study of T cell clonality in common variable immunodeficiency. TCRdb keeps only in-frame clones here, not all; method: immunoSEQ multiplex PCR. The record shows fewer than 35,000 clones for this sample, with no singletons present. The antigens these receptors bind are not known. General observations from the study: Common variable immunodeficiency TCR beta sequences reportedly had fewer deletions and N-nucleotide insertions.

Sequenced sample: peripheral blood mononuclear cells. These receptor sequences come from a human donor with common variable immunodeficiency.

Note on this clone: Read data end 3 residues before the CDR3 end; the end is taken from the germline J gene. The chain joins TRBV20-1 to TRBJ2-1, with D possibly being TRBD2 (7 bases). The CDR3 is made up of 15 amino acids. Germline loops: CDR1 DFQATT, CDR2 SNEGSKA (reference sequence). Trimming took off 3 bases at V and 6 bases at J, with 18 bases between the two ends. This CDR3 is CSASGGPSTINEQFF. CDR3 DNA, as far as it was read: TGCAGTGCTAGCGGGGGGCCCTCAACCATCAATGAG.

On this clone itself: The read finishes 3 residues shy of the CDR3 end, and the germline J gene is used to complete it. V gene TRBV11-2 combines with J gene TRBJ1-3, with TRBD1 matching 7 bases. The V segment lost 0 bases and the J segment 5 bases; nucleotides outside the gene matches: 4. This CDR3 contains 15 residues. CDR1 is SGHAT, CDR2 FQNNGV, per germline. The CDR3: CASSLEWTGRNTIYF. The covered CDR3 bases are TGTGCCAGCAGCTTAGAATGGACAGGTCGAAACACC.

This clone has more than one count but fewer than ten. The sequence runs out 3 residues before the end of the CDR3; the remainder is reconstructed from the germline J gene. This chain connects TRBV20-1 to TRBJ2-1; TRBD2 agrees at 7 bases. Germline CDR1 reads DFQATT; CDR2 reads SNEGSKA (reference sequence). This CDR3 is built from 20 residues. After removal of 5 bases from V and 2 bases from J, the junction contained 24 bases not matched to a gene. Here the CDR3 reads CSAQNLLLSGVQGPYNEQFF. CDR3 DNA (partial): TGCAGTGCTCAAAACCTCCTCCTCAGCGGGGTGCAAGGGCCCTACAATGAG.

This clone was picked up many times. CDR3 amino acids: CASSQTDRLYEQYF. CDR3 DNA, as far as it was read: TGTGCCAGCAGCCAAACGGACAGGCTGTACGAG. The chain carries TRBV7-2 and TRBJ2-7; 7 bases are shared with TRBD1. Sequencing ends 3 residues short of the CDR3 end; the germline J gene provides the rest. CDR1 and CDR2 (germline): SGHTA, FQGNSA. The CDR3 consists of 14 residues. Germline trimming cut 5 bases from V and 4 bases from J; bases unmatched to any gene: 8.

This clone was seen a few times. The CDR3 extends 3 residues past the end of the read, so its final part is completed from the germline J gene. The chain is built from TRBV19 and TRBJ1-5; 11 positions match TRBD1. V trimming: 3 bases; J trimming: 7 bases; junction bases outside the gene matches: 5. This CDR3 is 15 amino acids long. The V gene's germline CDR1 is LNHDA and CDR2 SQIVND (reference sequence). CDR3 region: CASSMGQGGTQPQHF. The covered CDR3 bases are TGTGCCAGTAGTATGGGACAGGGGGGGACCCAGCCC.

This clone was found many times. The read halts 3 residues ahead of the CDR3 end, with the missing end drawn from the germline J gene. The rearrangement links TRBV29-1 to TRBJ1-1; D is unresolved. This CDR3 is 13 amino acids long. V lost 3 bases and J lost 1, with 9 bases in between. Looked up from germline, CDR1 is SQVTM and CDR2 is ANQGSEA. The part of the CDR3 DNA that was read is TGCAGCGTTGAGGGCGATGCGAACACTGAA. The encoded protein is CSVEGDANTE. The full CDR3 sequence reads CSVEGDANTEAFF. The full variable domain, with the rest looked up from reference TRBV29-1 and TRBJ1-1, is SAVISQKPSRDICQRGTSLTIQCQVDSQVTMMFWYRQQPGQSLTLIATANQGSEATYESGFVIDKFPISRPNLTFSTLTVSNMSPEDSSIYLCSVEGDANTEAFFGQGTRLTVV.

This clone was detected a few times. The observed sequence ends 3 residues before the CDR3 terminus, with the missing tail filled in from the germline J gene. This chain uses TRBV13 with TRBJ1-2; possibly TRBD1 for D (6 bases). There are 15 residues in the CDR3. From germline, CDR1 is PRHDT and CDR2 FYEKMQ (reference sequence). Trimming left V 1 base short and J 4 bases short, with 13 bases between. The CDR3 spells CASSLVVRGSYGYTF. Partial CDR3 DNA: TGTGCCAGCAGCTTAGTCGTCAGGGGTTCCTATGGC.

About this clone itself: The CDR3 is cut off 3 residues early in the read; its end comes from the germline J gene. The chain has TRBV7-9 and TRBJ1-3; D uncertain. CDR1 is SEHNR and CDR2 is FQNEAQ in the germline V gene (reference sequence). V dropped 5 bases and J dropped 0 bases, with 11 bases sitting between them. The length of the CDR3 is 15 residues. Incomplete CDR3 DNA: TGTGCCAGCAGCCCAACATCCAACTCTGGAAACACC. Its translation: CASSPTSNSGNT. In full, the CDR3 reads CASSPTSNSGNTIYF.

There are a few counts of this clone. CDR3 protein: CASRTGGVRIQYF. Incomplete CDR3 DNA: TGTGCCAGCAGGACAGGGGGCGTAAGGATT. The chain employs TRBV6-2 or TRBV6-3 and TRBJ2-4; 10 bases fit TRBD1. The read halts 3 residues ahead of the CDR3 end, with the missing end drawn from the germline J gene. The germline gives CDR1 MNHEY, CDR2 SVGEGT. The CDR3 is 13 amino acids.

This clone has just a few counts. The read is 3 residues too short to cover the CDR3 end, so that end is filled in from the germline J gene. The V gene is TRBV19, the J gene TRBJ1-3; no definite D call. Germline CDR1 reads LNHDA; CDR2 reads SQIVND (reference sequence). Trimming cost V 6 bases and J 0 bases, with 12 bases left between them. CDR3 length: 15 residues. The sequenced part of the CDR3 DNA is TGTGCCAGTAGACAGTCGGATATCTCTGGAAACACC. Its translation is CASRQSDISGNT. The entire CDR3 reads CASRQSDISGNTIYF.

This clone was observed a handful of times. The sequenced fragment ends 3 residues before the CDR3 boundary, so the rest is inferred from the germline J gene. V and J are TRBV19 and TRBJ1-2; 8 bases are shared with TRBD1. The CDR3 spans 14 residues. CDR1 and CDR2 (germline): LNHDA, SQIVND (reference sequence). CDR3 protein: CASSIGTGSDGYTF. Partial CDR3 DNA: TGTGCCAGTAGTATAGGGACAGGGTCGGACGGC.

CDR3 bases read: TGCGCCAGCAGCCCTGACGGGACAAGAGAGACC. It encodes CASSPDGTRET. Given in full, the CDR3 is CASSPDGTRETQYF. The chain employs TRBV5-1 and TRBJ2-5; weak D call: TRBD1 (6 bases). The CDR3 end lies 3 residues beyond the end of the read and is filled in from the germline J gene. CDR3 length equals 14 residues. CDR1 is SGHRS, CDR2 YFSETQ, per germline. V was shortened by 4 bases and J by 4 bases, with 14 bases between the two germline ends.

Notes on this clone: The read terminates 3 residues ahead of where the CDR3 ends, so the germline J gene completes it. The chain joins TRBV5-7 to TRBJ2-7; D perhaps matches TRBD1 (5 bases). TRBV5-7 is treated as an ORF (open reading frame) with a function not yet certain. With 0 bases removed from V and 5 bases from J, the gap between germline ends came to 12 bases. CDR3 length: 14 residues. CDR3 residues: CASSLGQLTDEQYF. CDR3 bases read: TGTGCCAGCAGCTTGGGACAGCTAACTGACGAG.

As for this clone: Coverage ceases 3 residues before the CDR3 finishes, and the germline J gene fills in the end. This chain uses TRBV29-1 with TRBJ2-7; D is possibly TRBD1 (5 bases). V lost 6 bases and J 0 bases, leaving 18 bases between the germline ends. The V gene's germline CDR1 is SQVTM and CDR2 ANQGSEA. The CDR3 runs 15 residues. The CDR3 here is CSVLGQGFGSYEQYF. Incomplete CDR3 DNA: TGCAGCGTCCTCGGCCAGGGTTTTGGCTCCTACGAG.

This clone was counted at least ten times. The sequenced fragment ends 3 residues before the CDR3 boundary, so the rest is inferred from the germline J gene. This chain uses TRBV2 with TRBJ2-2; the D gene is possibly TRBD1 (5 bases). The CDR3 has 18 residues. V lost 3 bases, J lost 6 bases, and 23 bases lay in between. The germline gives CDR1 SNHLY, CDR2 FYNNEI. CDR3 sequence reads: CASSDLFGVMGQAGELFF. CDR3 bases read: TGTGCCAGCAGTGACTTGTTTGGGGTTATGGGGCAAGCCGGGGAG.

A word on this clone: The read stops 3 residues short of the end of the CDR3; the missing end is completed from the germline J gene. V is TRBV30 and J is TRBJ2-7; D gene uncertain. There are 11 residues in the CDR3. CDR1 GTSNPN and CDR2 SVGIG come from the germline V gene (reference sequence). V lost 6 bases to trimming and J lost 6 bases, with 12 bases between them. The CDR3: CACDWPSEQYF. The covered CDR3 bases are TGTGCCTGCGACTGGCCTTCCGAG. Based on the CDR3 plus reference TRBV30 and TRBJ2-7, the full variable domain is SQTIHQWPATLVQPVGSPLSLECTVEGTSNPNLYWYRQAAGRGLQLLFYSVGIGQISSEVPQNLSASRPQDRQFILSSKKLLLSDSGFYLCACDWPSEQYFGPGTRLTVT.

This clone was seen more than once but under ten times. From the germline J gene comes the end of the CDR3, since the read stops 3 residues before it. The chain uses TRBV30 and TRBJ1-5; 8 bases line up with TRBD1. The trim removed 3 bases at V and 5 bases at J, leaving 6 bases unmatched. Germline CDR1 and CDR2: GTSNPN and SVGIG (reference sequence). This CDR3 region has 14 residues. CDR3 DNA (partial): TGTGCCTGGAGCCAGGGGGCCTTCGATCAGCCC. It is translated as CAWSQGAFDQP. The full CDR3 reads CAWSQGAFDQPQHF.

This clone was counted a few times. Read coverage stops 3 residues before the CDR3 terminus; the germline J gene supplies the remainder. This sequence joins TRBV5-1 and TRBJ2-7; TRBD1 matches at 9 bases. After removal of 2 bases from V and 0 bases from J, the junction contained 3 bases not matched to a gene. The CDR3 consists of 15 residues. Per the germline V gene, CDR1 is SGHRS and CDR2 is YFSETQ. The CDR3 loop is CASSFLTGGSYEQYF. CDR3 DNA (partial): TGCGCCAGCAGCTTCCTGACAGGGGGCTCCTACGAG.

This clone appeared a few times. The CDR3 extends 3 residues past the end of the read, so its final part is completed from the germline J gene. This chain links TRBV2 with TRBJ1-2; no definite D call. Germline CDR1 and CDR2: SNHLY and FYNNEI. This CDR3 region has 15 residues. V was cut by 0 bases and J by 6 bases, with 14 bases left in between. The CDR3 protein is CASSEAPIPTDGYTF. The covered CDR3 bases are TGTGCCAGCAGTGAAGCCCCGATTCCCACGGATGGC.

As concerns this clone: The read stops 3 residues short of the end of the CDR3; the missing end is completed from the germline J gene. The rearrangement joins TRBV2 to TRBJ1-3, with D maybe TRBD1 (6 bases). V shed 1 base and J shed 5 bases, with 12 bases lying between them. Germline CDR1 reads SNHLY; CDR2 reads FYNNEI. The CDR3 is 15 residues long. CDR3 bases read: TGTGCCAGCAGTGAAGAGGGAACAGGGCGAAACACC. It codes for CASSEEGTGRNT. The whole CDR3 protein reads CASSEEGTGRNTIYF.

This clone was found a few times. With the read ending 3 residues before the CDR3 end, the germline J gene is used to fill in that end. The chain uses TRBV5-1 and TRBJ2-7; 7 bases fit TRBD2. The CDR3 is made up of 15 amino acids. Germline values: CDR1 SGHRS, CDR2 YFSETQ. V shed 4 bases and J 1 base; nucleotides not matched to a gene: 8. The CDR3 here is CASSPVPGGSYEQYF. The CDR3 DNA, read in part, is TGCGCCAGCAGCCCGGTACCGGGGGGTTCCTACGAG.

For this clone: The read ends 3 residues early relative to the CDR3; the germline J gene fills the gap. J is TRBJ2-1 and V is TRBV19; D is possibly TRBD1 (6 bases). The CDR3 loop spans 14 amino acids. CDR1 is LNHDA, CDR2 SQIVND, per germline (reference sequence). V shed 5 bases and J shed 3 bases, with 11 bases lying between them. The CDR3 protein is CASSFGTIYNEQFF. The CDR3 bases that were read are TGTGCCAGTAGTTTCGGGACAATCTACAATGAG. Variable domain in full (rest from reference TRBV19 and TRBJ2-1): DGGITQSPKYLFRKEGQNVTLSCEQNLNHDAMYWYRQDPGQGLRLIYYSQIVNDFQKGDIAEGYSVSREKKESFPLTVTSAQKNPTAFYLCASSFGTIYNEQFFGPGTRLTVL.

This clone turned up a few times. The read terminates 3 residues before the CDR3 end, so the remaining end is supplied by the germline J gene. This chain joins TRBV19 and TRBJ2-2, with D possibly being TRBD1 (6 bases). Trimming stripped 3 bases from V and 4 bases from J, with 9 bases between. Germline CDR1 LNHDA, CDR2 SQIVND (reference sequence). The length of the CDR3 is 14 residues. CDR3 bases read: TGTGCCAGTAGTATTCCAGGGGCCACCGGGGAG. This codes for CASSIPGATGE. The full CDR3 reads CASSIPGATGELFF.